A single sample is the source of the 16 T cell receptor beta chains below, sequenced in a study of blood T cell repertoires in COVID-19. The method was immunoSEQ multiplex PCR; TCRdb's version includes in-frame clones alone and lacks a portion of them. This sample has under 200,000 clones, with 70% to 90% found just once. The sample consisted of PBMCs or T cells enriched from blood (not recorded which). These TCRs come from a woman in her fifties or sixties who had recovered from COVID-19.

The chain is built from TRBV7-2 and TRBJ2-7; 10 nucleotides agree with TRBD1. Germline lookup yields CDR1 SGHTA and CDR2 FQGNSA. The CDR3 runs 15 residues. Germline trimming cut 2 bases from V and 7 bases from J; bases unmatched to any gene: 8. The CDR3: CASSLQTGGLSEQYF. The DNA for the CDR3 is TGTGCCAGCAGCTTACAGACAGGGGGCTTGAGTGAGCAGTACTTC.

The chain couples TRBV24-1 to TRBJ2-7; 7 nucleotides agree with TRBD1. The junction had 11 bases not matched to a gene; V was cut back by 4 bases and J by 6 bases. The CDR3 runs 15 residues. Germline CDR1 and CDR2: KGHDR and SFDVKD. As DNA, the CDR3 is TGTGCCACCAGTGACCGTGGGACAGCAAGATTCGAGCAGTACTTC. Its protein product is CATSDRGTARFEQYF.

The V call is TRBV7-2, the J call TRBJ1-1; D remains ambiguous. V lost 7 bases to trimming and J lost 1 base, with 10 bases between them. Germline V gene data show CDR1 as SGHTA and CDR2 as FQGNSA. The CDR3 has 13 amino acids. In DNA, the CDR3 is TGTGCCAGCAAGCAGAGGGCGAACACTGAAGCTTTCTTT. Its translation is CASKQRANTEAFF.

This clone was seen just once. V gene TRBV19 combines with J gene TRBJ1-5, with D perhaps TRBD1 (6 bases). Germline values: CDR1 LNHDA, CDR2 SQIVND (reference sequence). V was shortened by 7 bases and J by 0 bases, with 10 bases between the two germline ends. The CDR3 is 14 amino acids. The CDR3 DNA is TGTGCCAGTATCCTCAGGGGTAGCAATCAGCCCCAGCATTTT. Translating it yields CASILRGSNQPQHF.

The V and J genes are TRBV9 and TRBJ2-7, with D perhaps TRBD1 (6 bases). The germline gives CDR1 SGDLS, CDR2 YYNGEE. V shed 0 bases and J shed 3 bases, with 10 bases lying between them. The CDR3 runs 14 residues. CDR3 sequence reads: CASSVAGQSYEQYF. CDR3 bases: TGTGCCAGCAGCGTAGCCGGACAGAGCTACGAGCAGTACTTC.

The rearrangement links TRBV5-1 to TRBJ1-1; D may be TRBD1 (6 bases). The ends were cut back, 3 bases at V and 1 base at J, with 13 bases in the middle. Per the germline V gene, CDR1 is SGHRS and CDR2 is YFSETQ. The CDR3 is 15 residues long. CDR3 protein: CASSSGTTGNTEAFF. CDR3 nucleotides: TGCGCCAGCAGCTCCGGGACAACGGGGAACACTGAAGCTTTCTTT. Full variable domain (outside the CDR3, taken from reference TRBV5-1 and TRBJ1-1): KAGVTQTPRYLIKTRGQQVTLSCSPISGHRSVSWYQQTPGQGLQFLFEYFSETQRNKGNFPGRFSGRQFSNSRSEMNVSTLELGDSALYLCASSSGTTGNTEAFFGQGTRLTVV.

The V call is TRBV29-1, the J call TRBJ1-4, with TRBD1 matching over 9 bases. Losses at the gene ends were 4 bases for V and 8 bases for J; bases not matched to a gene: 8. There are 14 residues in the CDR3. The germline V gene has CDR1 SQVTM and CDR2 ANQGSEA. The CDR3 DNA sequence: TGCAGCGTTGCCCCCGGGACAGGGTACGAAAAACTGTTTTTT. Its protein is CSVAPGTGYEKLFF. Based on the CDR3 plus reference TRBV29-1 and TRBJ1-4, the full variable domain is SAVISQKPSRDICQRGTSLTIQCQVDSQVTMMFWYRQQPGQSLTLIATANQGSEATYESGFVIDKFPISRPNLTFSTLTVSNMSPEDSSIYLCSVAPGTGYEKLFFGSGTQLSVL.

The chain uses TRBV6-5 and TRBJ2-2, with TRBD2 matching over 8 bases. The CDR3 sequence is 15 residues long. The V gene end was trimmed by 6 bases and the J gene end by 1 base; junction bases not matched to a gene: 4. The germline gives CDR1 MNHEY, CDR2 SVGAGI. CDR3 in amino acids: CASSSSGGNTGELFF. CDR3 nucleotide sequence: TGTGCCAGCAGCTCCAGCGGGGGGAACACCGGGGAGCTGTTTTTT.

DNA for the CDR3: TGTGCCAGCAGCCAAGAGGCAGGGCGCCATTCACCCCTCCACTTT. Its protein is CASSQEAGRHSPLHF. The rearrangement links TRBV3-1 (or the pseudogene TRBV3-2) to TRBJ1-6, with a weak D call TRBD1 (5 bases). Looked up from germline, CDR1 is LGHDT and CDR2 is YNNKEL (reference sequence). V lost 0 bases and J 8 bases, leaving 11 bases between the germline ends. This CDR3 is 15 amino acids long.

This rearrangement joins TRBV6-5 to TRBJ1-1; 11 nucleotides match TRBD1. The ends lost 6 bases at V and 1 base at J; junction bases unmatched: 1. The CDR3 sequence is 14 residues long. Looked up from germline, CDR1 is MNHEY and CDR2 is SVGAGI. DNA for the CDR3: TGTGCCAGCAGGGGGACAGGGGGGAACACTGAAGCTTTCTTT. Amino acid sequence: CASRGTGGNTEAFF.

This chain's CDR3 is CASSLYRDIRNTEAFF. The CDR3 DNA follows: TGTGCCAGCAGCTTGTATCGGGACATCAGGAACACTGAAGCTTTCTTT. The chain couples TRBV5-5 to TRBJ1-1; possibly TRBD1 for D (6 bases). Germline V gene lookup returns CDR1 SGHKS and CDR2 YYEKEE (reference sequence). V lost 1 base and J lost 1, with 14 bases in between. The CDR3 extends over 16 amino acids.

The chain couples TRBV7-3 to TRBJ2-3, with TRBD2 identical over 10 bases. CDR1 and CDR2 (germline): SGHTA, FQGTGA. V was clipped by 5 bases and J by 5 bases; unmatched bases: 7. This CDR3 contains 15 residues. The CDR3 here is CASSTGTSVGDTQYF. CDR3 DNA sequence: TGTGCCAGCAGCACCGGGACTAGCGTCGGAGATACGCAGTATTTT.

This chain uses TRBV9 with TRBJ2-7; 7 bases line up with TRBD1. This CDR3 spans 15 amino acids. Losses at the gene ends were 4 bases for V and 0 bases for J; bases not matched to a gene: 7. The germline V gene encodes CDR1 SGDLS and CDR2 YYNGEE. CDR3 sequence reads: CASSPRDRASYEQYF. The CDR3 region has the DNA TGTGCCAGCAGCCCACGCGACAGGGCCTCCTACGAGCAGTACTTC.

J is TRBJ2-7 and V is TRBV9; TRBD1 matches 8 bases. The CDR3 contains 14 residues. With 0 bases clipped from V and 2 bases from J, the junction kept 1 base outside the gene matches. Germline V CDR1 and CDR2: SGDLS, YYNGEE. The CDR3 region has the DNA TGTGCCAGCAGCGTAGGACAGGGGCCCTACGAGCAGTACTTC. It specifies CASSVGQGPYEQYF. Based on the CDR3 plus reference TRBV9 and TRBJ2-7, the full variable domain is DSGVTQTPKHLITATGQRVTLRCSPRSGDLSVYWYQQSLDQGLQFLIQYYNGEERAKGNILERFSAQQFPDLHSELNLSSLELGDSALYFCASSVGQGPYEQYFGPGTRLTVT.

The chain links TRBV5-5 to TRBJ2-2; 11 nucleotides match TRBD2. The CDR3 spans 18 residues. Germline CDR1 reads SGHKS; CDR2 reads YYEKEE (reference sequence). The V gene end was trimmed by 3 bases and the J gene end by 0 bases; junction bases not matched to a gene: 7. Here the CDR3 DNA reads TGTGCCAGCAGCTCAACCGGGACTAGCGGCGCGAACACCGGGGAGCTGTTTTTT. Translating gives CASSSTGTSGANTGELFF.

The V gene is TRBV3-1 (or the pseudogene TRBV3-2), the J gene TRBJ1-2, with a weak D call TRBD1 (5 bases). The CDR3 extends over 13 amino acids. Trimming left V 2 bases short and J 13 bases short, with 17 bases between. Germline CDR1 reads LGHDT; CDR2 reads YNNKEL (reference sequence). CDR3 in amino acids: CASSQNIGASRTF. CDR3 in DNA: TGTGCCAGCAGCCAAAACATTGGGGCCAGCCGCACCTTC.